Following are 17 T cell receptor beta chains from one sample sequenced in a study of prognosis after radiotherapy for stage I lung cancer. Amplicons of TCR beta CDR3 were generated from genomic DNA by two-round multiplex PCR. Specific primers for each TRBV and TRBJ gene were what first-round PCR used. TCRdb analysed the multiplex PCR reads with MiXCR anew, one entry per CDR3 protein. The table records 15,000 to 20,000 distinct CDR3 sequences, approximately 46% of them present only once. The sequencing used PBMCs, collected before or after stereotactic body radiation therapy (not recorded which). The receptors originated from a donor over 45 with non-small cell lung cancer.

The rearrangement joins TRBV7-6 to TRBJ2-3; 8 bases map to TRBD2. With V trimmed by 6 bases and J by 6 bases, 14 bases remained unmatched. Germline assignment: CDR1 SGHVS and CDR2 FNYEAQ. The CDR3 spans 16 residues. CDR3 coding DNA: TGTGCCAGCAGACCTTGGTTACTAGCGGTGGAGGATACGCAGTATTTT. Its protein product is CASRPWLLAVEDTQYF.

This clonotype was seen many times. The DNA for the CDR3 is TGTGCCAGCAGCCAAGGGGTAACATCTAGCACCGGGGAGCTGTTTTTT. Protein sequence: CASSQGVTSSTGELFF. J is TRBJ2-2 and V is TRBV3-1; D ambiguous. The CDR3 covers 16 residues. Trimming took 1 base from V and 4 from J, leaving 13 bases between them. Germline loops: CDR1 LGHDT, CDR2 YNNKEL (reference sequence).

This clonotype was counted ten times or more. At one end the junction does not follow the germline gene, possibly because of a read error. This chain uses TRBV12-3 or TRBV12-4 with TRBJ2-1, with TRBD2 matching over 9 bases. This CDR3 has 11 residues. The CDR3 here is CASSFSGSSVF. In DNA, the CDR3 is TGTGCCAGCAGTTTTAGCGGGAGTTCGGTCTTC.

There are many counts of this clonotype. The rearrangement uses TRBV2 and TRBJ1-5; D might be TRBD1 (6 bases). This CDR3 spans 14 amino acids. The germline V and J ends were trimmed by 6 bases and 4 bases, with 13 bases remaining between them. Germline V gene lookup returns CDR1 SNHLY and CDR2 FYNNEI. CDR3 sequence (DNA): TGTGCCAGCAGCCGCGAGGGGGGAAATCAGCCCCAGCATTTT. This translates into CASSREGGNQPQHF.

The rearrangement links TRBV6-5 to TRBJ1-5; TRBD1 matches at 8 bases. The germline gives CDR1 MNHEY, CDR2 SVGAGI. The CDR3 is 13 residues long. V lost 2 bases to trimming and J lost 6 bases; unmatched junction nucleotides: 0. This CDR3 is CASSYTGGQPQHF. The CDR3 DNA reads as TGTGCCAGCAGTTACACAGGGGGTCAGCCCCAGCATTTT.

The chain uses TRBV12-3 or TRBV12-4 and TRBJ1-2; D is undetermined. Trimming removed 3 bases at V and 7 bases at J, with 12 bases between. The CDR3 is 13 amino acids. CDR3: CASSFGLSGGYTF. The CDR3 coding sequence is TGTGCCAGCAGTTTCGGGCTATCTGGTGGCTACACCTTC.

About this clonotype itself: The junction shows a germline mismatch at one end, possibly a read error. This chain uses TRBV28 with TRBJ1-2; 9 bases line up with TRBD1. Germline V lookup: CDR1 MDHEN, CDR2 SYDVKM. The CDR3 consists of 17 residues. The CDR3 reads CASILSGTGSLRHLYTF. CDR3 DNA sequence: TGTGCCAGCATTTTATCCGGGACAGGGAGCCTTAGGCACCTGTACACCTTC.

About this clonotype: A much larger clone sits a single nucleotide away, making a read error possible. V gene TRBV7-9 combines with J gene TRBJ2-1; D may match TRBD1 or TRBD2 (5 bases each). Looked up from germline, CDR1 is SEHNR and CDR2 is FQNEAQ (reference sequence). The CDR3 sequence is 14 residues long. The CDR3 DNA sequence: TGTGTCAGCAGCTCGGGACCGTCCTACAATGAGCAGTTCTTC. The encoded protein is CVSSSGPSYNEQFF.

The chain carries TRBV6-1 and TRBJ2-1; TRBD2 aligns across 12 bases. Trimming cost V 5 bases and J 7 bases; bases outside gene matches: 9. The CDR3 loop spans 16 amino acids. Per the germline V gene, CDR1 is MNHNS and CDR2 is SASEGT. The chain's CDR3 is CASSQTGLAGWNEQFF. The CDR3 DNA sequence: TGTGCCAGCAGTCAAACGGGACTAGCGGGCTGGAATGAGCAGTTCTTC.

This clonotype is a singleton in its sample. The chain has TRBV20-1 and TRBJ2-1; 10 bases are a match to TRBD1. Germline CDR1 DFQATT, CDR2 SNEGSKA (reference sequence). V dropped 6 bases and J dropped 7; count of bases not matched to a gene: 9. The CDR3 totals 14 residues. The DNA of the CDR3 is TGCAGTGCCTCAGGGACAGGGGTAAAAAATGAGCAGTTCTTC. Translating gives CSASGTGVKNEQFF.

J is TRBJ2-7 and V is TRBV6-5; unclear D gene. The V end lost 0 bases, the J end lost 3 bases, and 15 bases lay between the germline ends. This CDR3 has 16 amino acids. The germline gives CDR1 MNHEY, CDR2 SVGAGI. DNA for the CDR3: TGTGCCAGCAGTTACTCGACCGGGTCCAAACACTACGAGCAGTACTTC. This sequence encodes CASSYSTGSKHYEQYF.

Only a few counts were recorded for this clonotype. Being one base from a much bigger clone, this may be a read error. The CDR3: CASSFRGRTEAFF. The CDR3 nucleotides are TGTGCCAGCAGCTTTCGGGGGAGGACTGAAGCTTTCTTT. The V and J genes are TRBV6-1 and TRBJ1-1, with a weak D call TRBD1 (5 bases). Germline-derived CDR1 and CDR2 are MNHNS and SASEGT. V was clipped by 6 bases and J by 5 bases, with 13 bases between them. The CDR3 is 13 amino acids.

The V call is TRBV5-1, the J call TRBJ2-2, with 11 positions matching TRBD2. Per germline, CDR1 SGHRS and CDR2 YFSETQ. The CDR3 spans 16 residues. The junction had 6 bases not matched to a gene; V was cut back by 1 base and J by 7 bases. This chain's CDR3 is CASSLTSGSVVGELFF. The CDR3 nucleotides are TGCGCCAGCAGCTTGACTAGCGGGAGTGTGGTCGGGGAGCTGTTTTTT.

This clonotype was seen repeatedly, ten times or more. The chain couples TRBV7-2 to TRBJ1-5; TRBD1 matches at 8 bases. The CDR3 is 13 residues long. Germline-derived CDR1 and CDR2 are SGHTA and FQGNSA. The trim removed 5 bases at V and 4 bases at J, leaving 1 base unmatched. CDR3 bases: TGTGCCAGCAGCCGACAGGGGAATCAGCCCCAGCATTTT. This sequence encodes CASSRQGNQPQHF. Full variable domain (remainder filled in from reference TRBV7-2 and TRBJ1-5): GAGVSQSPSNKVTEKGKDVELRCDPISGHTALYWYRQSLGQGLEFLIYFQGNSAPDKSGLPSDRFSAERTGGSVSTLTIQRTQQEDSAVYLCASSRQGNQPQHFGDGTRLSIL.

In its sample, this clonotype was seen many times. The chain uses TRBV7-6 and TRBJ1-1; D not certain. The CDR3 consists of 16 residues. CDR1 is SGHVS and CDR2 is FNYEAQ in the germline V gene. The V gene lost 3 bases and the J gene lost 0 bases, with 14 bases spanning the gap. The CDR3 nucleotides are TGTGCCAGCAGCTTCTCCGTCGCCCGAGTGAACACTGAAGCTTTCTTT. Protein product: CASSFSVARVNTEAFF.

Concerning this clonotype itself: A far more abundant clone sits one base away, making this likely a read error. V usage is TRBV6-2 or TRBV6-3 and J usage is TRBJ2-2; no clear D gene. The CDR3 spans 14 residues. The ends were cut back, 5 bases at V and 5 bases at J, with 12 bases in the middle. Per the germline V gene, CDR1 is MNHEY and CDR2 is SVGEGT. Here the CDR3 DNA reads TGTGCCAGCAGTGATCCCGACGATACCGGGGAGCTGTTTTTT. Translating it yields CASSDPDDTGELFF.

About this clonotype itself: A read error may be the cause here, since a much bigger clone is one base away. J is TRBJ2-5 and V is TRBV10-2; TRBD2 agrees at 7 bases. CDR3 length equals 12 residues. V lost 11 bases to trimming and J lost 5 bases; unmatched junction nucleotides: 8. Germline V gene data show CDR1 as WSHSY and CDR2 as SAAADI. The DNA of the CDR3 is TGCGCCGTTGCGGGGGATACGGAGACCCAGTACTTC. Its protein product is CAVAGDTETQYF.